This record covers a single T cell receptor beta chain. This sample was taken from a study of response to subunit inactivated influenza vaccine. TCRdb redid the calling of the RT-PCR reads with MiXCR, one entry per CDR3 protein. The sample contains over 800,000 distinct CDR3 sequences, approximately 21% of which appear only once. Looked up from germline, CDR1 is SGHRS and CDR2 is YFSETQ. The CDR3 has 15 amino acids. The V segment lost 3 bases and the J segment 2 bases; nucleotides outside the gene matches: 3. Here the sequenced sample was PBMCs from blood, taken more than 4 days after vaccination. The V call is TRBV5-1, the J call TRBJ2-1, with TRBD1 matching 9 bases. The origin of this receptor is a man aged 50 to 60 who received an inactivated influenza vaccine. CDR3 sequence: CASSWGQGTYNEQFF. Here the CDR3 DNA reads TGCGCCAGCAGCTGGGGACAGGGAACCTACAATGAGCAGTTCTTC.